This TCR beta chain was sequenced during a study of metastatic and nonmetastatic thyroid tumors. The overall study: Repertoire comparison spanned blood and tumor or nodule tissue of malignant and benign thyroid patients. Notes on the study in general: For both blood and tumor, malignant thyroid tumors reportedly showed significantly higher TCR beta diversity than benign nodules did.

The CDR3 runs 16 residues. Germline V lookup: CDR1 LGHNA, CDR2 YSLEER. V was shortened by 4 bases and J by 0 bases, with 13 bases between the two germline ends. Patients had received no treatment of any kind before thyroid surgery. Study processing details: Built for papillary thyroid cancer, a distant-metastasis classifier drew on CDR3 differences across clinicopathological groups. TCRdb used MiXCR to call clones anew from the PCR reads. TCRdb, rather than the study authors, made the V and J calls. The table has just over 30,000 clones, roughly a fifth seen once. This clone was seen ten or more times. What it binds is not known. This specimen includes other DNA sequences encoding the same CDR3.

The J gene is TRBJ2-4, the V gene TRBV4-3; a weak D match, TRBD1 (6 bases). Sequenced material: blood. This TCR came from a female donor with papillary thyroid cancer or a benign thyroid nodule (not recorded which). Some clones in this sample may be carry-over from other donors' samples. The CDR3 sequence: CASSPSWGQAKNIQYF. CDR3 nucleotide sequence: TGCGCCAGCAGCCCATCCTGGGGGCAAGCCAAAAACATTCAGTACTTC.